This T cell receptor beta chain derives from a study of T cell clonotyping in hematopoietic cell transplantation. Whole-study results and caveats: No sorting was done, leaving CD4 and CD8 contributions mixed.

Germline trimming cut 5 bases from V and 5 bases from J; bases unmatched to any gene: 6. The CDR3 contains 15 residues. Germline CDR1 SGHAT, CDR2 FQNNGV. Remarks on this clone: Its antigen is unknown.

Using immunoSEQ multiplex PCR, the repertoire was profiled, and TCRdb retains in-frame clones only, with some absent. The sample gives about 45,000 clones, around 94% of which show up once; more than 0.7% is in the top ten. The rearrangement joins TRBV11-2 to TRBJ2-1, with 10 bases matching TRBD2. Source material: peripheral blood mononuclear cells. This clonotype was sampled from a woman between 50 and 59 years old in good health. Some clones in this sample may be carry-over from other donors' samples. The DNA of the CDR3 is TGTGCCAGCAGCATAAGCGGGGGGGTTAACAATGAGCAGTTCTTC. As protein: CASSISGGVNNEQFF.